This TCR beta chain was retrieved from a study of cytomegalovirus exposure and HLA in healthy donors. It was with 60 Vbeta and 13 Jbeta primers that the PCR ran. TCRdb's copy holds only in-frame clones and misses some; the assay was immunoSEQ multiplex PCR. The sample includes 150,000 or so clones, roughly 80% seen only once; the top ten take 10% to 15%. This TCR derives from a man aged 40-50 years in good health and CMV-seropositive. What was sequenced was PBMCs.

The CDR3 loop reads CSVGTSGFNEQFF. The CDR3, as DNA: TGCAGCGTTGGGACTAGCGGCTTCAATGAGCAGTTCTTC. V and J are TRBV29-1 and TRBJ2-1; TRBD2 matches at 10 bases. Germline CDR1 SQVTM, CDR2 ANQGSEA. With V trimmed by 4 bases and J by 6 bases, 3 bases remained unmatched. The CDR3 totals 13 residues.